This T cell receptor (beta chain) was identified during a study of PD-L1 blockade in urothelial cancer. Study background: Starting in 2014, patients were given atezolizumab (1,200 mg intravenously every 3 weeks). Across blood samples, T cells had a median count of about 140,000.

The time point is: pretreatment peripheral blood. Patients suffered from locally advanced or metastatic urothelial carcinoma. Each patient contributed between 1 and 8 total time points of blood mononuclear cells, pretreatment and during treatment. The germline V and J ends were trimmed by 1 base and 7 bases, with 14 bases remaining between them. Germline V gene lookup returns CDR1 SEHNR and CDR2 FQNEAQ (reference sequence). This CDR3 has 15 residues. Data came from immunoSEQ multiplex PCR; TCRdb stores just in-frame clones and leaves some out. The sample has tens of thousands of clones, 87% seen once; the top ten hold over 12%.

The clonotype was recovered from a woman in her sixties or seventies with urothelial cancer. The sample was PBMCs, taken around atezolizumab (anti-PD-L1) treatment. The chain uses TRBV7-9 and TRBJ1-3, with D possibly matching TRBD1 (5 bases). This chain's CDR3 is CASSLEAAGGNTIYF. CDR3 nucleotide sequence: TGTGCCAGCAGCTTAGAGGCCGCCGGGGGTAACACCATATATTTT. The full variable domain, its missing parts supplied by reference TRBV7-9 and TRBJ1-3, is DTGVSQNPRHKITKRGQNVTFRCDPISEHNRLYWYRQTLGQGPEFLTYFQNEAQLEKSRLLSDRFSAERPKGSFSTLEIQRTEQGDSAMYLCASSLEAAGGNTIYFGEGSWLTVV.